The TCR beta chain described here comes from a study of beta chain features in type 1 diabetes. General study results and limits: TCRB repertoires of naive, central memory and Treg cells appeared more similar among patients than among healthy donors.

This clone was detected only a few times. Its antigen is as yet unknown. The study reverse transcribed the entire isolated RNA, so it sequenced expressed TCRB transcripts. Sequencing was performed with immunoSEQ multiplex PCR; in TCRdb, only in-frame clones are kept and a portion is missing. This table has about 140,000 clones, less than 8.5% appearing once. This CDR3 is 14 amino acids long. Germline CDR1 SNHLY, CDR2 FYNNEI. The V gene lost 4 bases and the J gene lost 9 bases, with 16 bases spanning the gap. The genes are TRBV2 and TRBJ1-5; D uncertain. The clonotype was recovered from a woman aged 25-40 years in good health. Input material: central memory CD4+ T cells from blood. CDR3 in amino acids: CASSGPEESGPQHF. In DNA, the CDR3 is TGTGCCAGCAGTGGTCCGGAGGAGTCAGGGCCCCAGCATTTT.